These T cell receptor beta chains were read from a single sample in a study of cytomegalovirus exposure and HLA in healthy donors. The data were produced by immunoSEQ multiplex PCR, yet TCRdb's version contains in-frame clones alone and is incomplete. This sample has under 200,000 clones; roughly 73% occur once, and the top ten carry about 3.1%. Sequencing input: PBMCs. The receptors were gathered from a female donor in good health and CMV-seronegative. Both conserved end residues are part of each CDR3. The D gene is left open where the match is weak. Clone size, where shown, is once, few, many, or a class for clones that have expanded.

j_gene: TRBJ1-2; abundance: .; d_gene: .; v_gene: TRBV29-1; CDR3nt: TGCAGCGTTGAACGGCAGGGCGGCTACACCTTC; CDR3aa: CSVERQGGYTF
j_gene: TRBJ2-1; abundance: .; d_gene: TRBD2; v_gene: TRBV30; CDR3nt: TGTGCCTGGAACCTGCTAGCGGGGGTGAACAATGAGCAGTTCTTC; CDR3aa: CAWNLLAGVNNEQFF
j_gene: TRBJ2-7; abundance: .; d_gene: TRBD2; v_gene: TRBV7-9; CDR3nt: TGTGCCAGCAGCCCTAGCGGGGGGAGCTCCTACGAGCAGTACTTC; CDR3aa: CASSPSGGSSYEQYF
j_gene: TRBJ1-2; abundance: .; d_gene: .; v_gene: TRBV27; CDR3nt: TGTGCCAGCAGCCAAGCCGACAGATCCTATGGCTACACCTTC; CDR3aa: CASSQADRSYGYTF
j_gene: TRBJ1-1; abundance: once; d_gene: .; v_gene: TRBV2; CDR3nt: TGTGCCAGCATTAGGGGAATGAACACTGAAGCTTTCTTT; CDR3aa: CASIRGMNTEAFF
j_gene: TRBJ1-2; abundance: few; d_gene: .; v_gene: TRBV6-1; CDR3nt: TGTGCCAGCAGAATGGAGGGCTTAAAGGACTATGGCTACACCTTC; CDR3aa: CASRMEGLKDYGYTF
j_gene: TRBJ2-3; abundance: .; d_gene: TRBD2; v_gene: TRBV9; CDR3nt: TGTGCCAGCAGCGTAAAAAGCGGGGGGGCAAAGGCAGATACGCAGTATTTT; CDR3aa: CASSVKSGGAKADTQYF
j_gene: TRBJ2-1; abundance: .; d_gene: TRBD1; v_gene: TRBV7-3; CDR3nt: TGTGCCAGCAGCTTATCGGGACAGGGAGGGCGGTTCTTC; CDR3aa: CASSLSGQGGRFF
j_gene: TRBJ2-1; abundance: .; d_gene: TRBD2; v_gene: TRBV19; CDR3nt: TGTGCCAGTAGTATGGGTTCGCTAGCGGGGGGCAATGAGCAGTTCTTC; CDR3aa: CASSMGSLAGGNEQFF
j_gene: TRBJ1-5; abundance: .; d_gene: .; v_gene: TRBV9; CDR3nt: TGTGCCAGCAGCGCCGGGACATATAATCAGCCCCAGCATTTT; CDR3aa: CASSAGTYNQPQHF
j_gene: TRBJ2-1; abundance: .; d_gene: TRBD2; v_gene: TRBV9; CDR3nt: TGTGCCAGCCACCCCGGGGGGAGCTCCTACAATGAGCAGTTCTTC; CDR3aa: CASHPGGSSYNEQFF
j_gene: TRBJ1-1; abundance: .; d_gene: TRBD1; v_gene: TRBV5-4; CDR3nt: TGTGCCAGCAGCCCCCCTTTAGGGGGCCTCATCGAAGCTTTCTTT; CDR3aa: CASSPPLGGLIEAFF
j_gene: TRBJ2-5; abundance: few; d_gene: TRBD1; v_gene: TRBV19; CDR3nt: TGTGCCAGTAGTGCCCGGACAGGGAGTGGGGAGACCCAGTACTTC; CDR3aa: CASSARTGSGETQYF
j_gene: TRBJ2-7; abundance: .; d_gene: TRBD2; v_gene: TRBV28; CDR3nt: TGTGCCAGTCGAACTAGCGGGGGGAGGCGGTACGAGCAGTACTTC; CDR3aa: CASRTSGGRRYEQYF
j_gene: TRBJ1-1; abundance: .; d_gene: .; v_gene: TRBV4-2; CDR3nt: TGTGCCAGCAGCCAAGGGCGGCAGGGTTCTGTGGCTTTCTTT; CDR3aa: CASSQGRQGSVAFF
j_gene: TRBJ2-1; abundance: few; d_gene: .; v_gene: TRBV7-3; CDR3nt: TGTGCCAGCAGCAAAAAGTTAGGGCAGGGGTTGGACAATGAGCAGTTCTTC; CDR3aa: CASSKKLGQGLDNEQFF
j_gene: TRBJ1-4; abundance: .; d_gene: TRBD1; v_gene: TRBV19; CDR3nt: TGTGCCAGTAGTATGGGACAGGGAGGTGAAAAACTGTTTTTT; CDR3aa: CASSMGQGGEKLFF
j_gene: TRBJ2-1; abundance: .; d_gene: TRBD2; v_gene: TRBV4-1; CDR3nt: TGCGCCAGCAGCCAAGGTGGACTAGCGGTTAATGAGCAGTTCTTC; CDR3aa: CASSQGGLAVNEQFF
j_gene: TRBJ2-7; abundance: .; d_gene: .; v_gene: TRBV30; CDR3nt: TGTGCCTGGAACCCAGGGTCTCACGAGCAGTACTTC; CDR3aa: CAWNPGSHEQYF
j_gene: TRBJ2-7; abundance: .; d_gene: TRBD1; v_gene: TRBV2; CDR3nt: TGTGCCAACAGTGAGCAGGGGGCACGCTACGAGCAGTACTTC; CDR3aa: CANSEQGARYEQYF
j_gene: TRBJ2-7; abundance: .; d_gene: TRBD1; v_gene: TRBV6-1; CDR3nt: TGTGCCAGCAGTGGGCGGGACAGGGAGGTTCGGGGTGCGTCCTACGAGCAGTACTTC; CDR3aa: CASSGRDREVRGASYEQYF
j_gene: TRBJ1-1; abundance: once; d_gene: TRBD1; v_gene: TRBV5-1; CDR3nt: TGCGCCAGCAGCTCCGGACAGGGTAACACTGAAGCTTTCTTT; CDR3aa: CASSSGQGNTEAFF
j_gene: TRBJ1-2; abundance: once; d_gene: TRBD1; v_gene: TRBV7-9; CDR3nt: TGTGCCAGCAGCCCCCGACAGGGACCTAACTATGGCTACACCTTC; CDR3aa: CASSPRQGPNYGYTF
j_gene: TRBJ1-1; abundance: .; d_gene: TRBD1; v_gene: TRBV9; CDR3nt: TGTGCCAGCAGCGTAGGTGGGACAGGGGAAGCTTTCTTT; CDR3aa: CASSVGGTGEAFF
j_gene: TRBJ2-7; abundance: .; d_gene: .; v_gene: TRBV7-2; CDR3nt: TGTGCCAGCAGCCTAGACCGGTTCCGGTACGAGCAGTACTTC; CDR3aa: CASSLDRFRYEQYF
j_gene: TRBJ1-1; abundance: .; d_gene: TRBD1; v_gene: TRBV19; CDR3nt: TGTGCCAGTAGTATGACCGGGACAGGGGACACTGAAGCTTTCTTT; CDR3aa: CASSMTGTGDTEAFF
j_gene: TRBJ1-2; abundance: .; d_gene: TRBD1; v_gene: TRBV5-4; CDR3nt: TGTGCCAGCAGCCTAGGACAGGGAGGAGGGTCTAACTATGGCTACACCTTC; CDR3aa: CASSLGQGGGSNYGYTF
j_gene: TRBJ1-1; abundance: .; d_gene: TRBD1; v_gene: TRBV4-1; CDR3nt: TGCGCCAGCAGCCGGACAGGGGGGATGAACACTGAAGCTTTCTTT; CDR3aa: CASSRTGGMNTEAFF
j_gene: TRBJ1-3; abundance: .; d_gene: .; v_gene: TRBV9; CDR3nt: TGTGCCAGCAGCGTAGCTGCGGACAGTTCCTCTGGAAACACCATATATTTT; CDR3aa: CASSVAADSSSGNTIYF
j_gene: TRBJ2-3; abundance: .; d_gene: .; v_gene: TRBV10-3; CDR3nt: TGTGCCATCGGGACTTCGACCTATACGCAGTATTTT; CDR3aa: CAIGTSTYTQYF
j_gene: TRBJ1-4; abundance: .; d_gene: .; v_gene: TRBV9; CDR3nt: TGTGCCAGCAGTCTCCGGGATTCTGATCCTGAAAAACTGTTTTTT; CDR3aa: CASSLRDSDPEKLFF
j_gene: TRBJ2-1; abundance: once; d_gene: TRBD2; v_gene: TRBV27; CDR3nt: TGTGCCAGCAGCAGTGGACTAGCGGGGGAAGCCTACAATGAGCAGTTCTTC; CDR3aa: CASSSGLAGEAYNEQFF
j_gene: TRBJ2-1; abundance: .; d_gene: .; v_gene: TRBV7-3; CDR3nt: TGTGCCAGCAGCCCCCCAGGGGGGAATGAGCAGTTCTTC; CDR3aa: CASSPPGGNEQFF
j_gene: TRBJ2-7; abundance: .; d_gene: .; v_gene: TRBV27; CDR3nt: TGTGCCAGCAGTTTAGCGGTGAGCTCCTACGAGCAGTACTTC; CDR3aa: CASSLAVSSYEQYF
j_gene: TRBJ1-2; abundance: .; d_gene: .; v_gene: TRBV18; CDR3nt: TGTGCCAGCTCAATACCGGCTAACTATGGCTACACCTTC; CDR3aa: CASSIPANYGYTF
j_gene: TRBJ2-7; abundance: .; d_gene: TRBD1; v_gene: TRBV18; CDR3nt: TGTGCCAGCTCACCGCCCGGGACAGGGTTTAACGAGCAGTACTTC; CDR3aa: CASSPPGTGFNEQYF
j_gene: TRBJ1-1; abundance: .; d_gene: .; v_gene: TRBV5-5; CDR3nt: TGTGCCAGCAGCTCCAGGACAGCGAACACTGAAGCTTTCTTT; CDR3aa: CASSSRTANTEAFF